Given below is one T cell receptor (beta chain) in context. The antigen remains undetermined. The sample holds other DNA sequences that translate to the same CDR3. Selected positively for CCR7 and CD45RO-negative, naive CD8 cells excluded terminally differentiated effector memory CD45RA+ cells. All the donors were Caucasian adults who lived in Nashville, Tennessee. Investigators spread the genomic DNA of each subset evenly over several immunoSEQ plates. The table came from immunoSEQ multiplex PCR; TCRdb's copy has only in-frame clones and leaves some out. The sample contains about 2 million clones, less than 95% of which appear only once. The data belong to a study of shared clonotypes between healthy human individuals. Regarding the study as a whole: Lower generation probabilities were found for non-shared clonotypes than for those shared by all four donors. Although depth was large, rarefaction showed that sequencing of the sorted subsets was incomplete.

Sequences were obtained from naive CD8+ T cells sorted from blood. The TCR originated in a young man in good health.

The CDR3 DNA reads as TGTGCCAGCAGCCCGGGGAGCTCCTACAATGAGCAGTTCTTC. Protein: CASSPGSSYNEQFF. This chain joins TRBV9 and TRBJ2-1, with a weak D call TRBD2 (5 bases). The V gene lost 4 bases and the J gene lost 0 bases, with 8 bases spanning the gap. This CDR3 comprises 14 residues. CDR1 and CDR2 (germline): SGDLS, YYNGEE.